The sequence of this T cell receptor beta chain was determined in a study of T cell repertoires in ileal Crohn's disease. The protocol was immunoSEQ multiplex PCR, while the TCRdb copy is restricted to in-frame clones and leaves out a portion. The repertoire holds 5,000 to 6,500 clones, with around 85% as singletons. This sequence was found in an adult with Crohn's disease. Sequenced: ileal tissue.

Here the CDR3 reads CASSSQEGANQPQHF. The CDR3 region has the DNA TGTGCCAGCAGTTCGCAGGAGGGGGCCAATCAGCCCCAGCATTTT. The chain has TRBV28 and TRBJ1-5, with 7 bases matching TRBD1. The CDR3 length is 15 residues. Germline trimming cut 4 bases from V and 3 bases from J; bases unmatched to any gene: 6. From germline, CDR1 is MDHEN and CDR2 SYDVKM.